These 32 T cell receptor beta chains originate from one sample sequenced in a study of blood T cells in healthy people across ages. A second about 7 to 12 cycle PCR used barcoded and J-beta primers. TCRdb reanalysed the 5' RACE reads using MiXCR and keeps one entry per CDR3 protein. The sample lists approximately 320,000 distinct CDR3 sequences; around 27% were seen once. Sequencing was performed on blood. The receptors were gathered from a woman in her 70s in good health.

This chain joins TRBV10-3 and TRBJ2-1; unclear D gene. Germline CDR1 is ENHRY and CDR2 is SYGVKD. The CDR3 is 14 amino acids. Trimming left V 5 bases short and J 1 base short, with 9 bases between. The CDR3 spells CAISKDGSYNEQFF. The CDR3, as DNA: TGTGCCATCAGTAAGGACGGTTCCTACAATGAGCAGTTCTTC.

This clonotype turned up a few times. The gene calls are TRBV2 and TRBJ1-5, with D tentatively TRBD1 (5 bases). The CDR3 runs to 15 residues. V gave up 2 bases and J gave up 5 bases, with 13 bases separating them. The V gene's germline CDR1 is SNHLY and CDR2 FYNNEI. As DNA, the CDR3 is TGTGCCAGCAGTGAAACGGGGGGAGTATATCAGCCCCAGCATTTT. Protein product: CASSETGGVYQPQHF.

The table lists this clonotype with a few counts. The chain uses TRBV24-1 and TRBJ2-7; 10 nucleotides match TRBD2. This CDR3 contains 15 residues. Losses at the gene ends were 4 bases for V and 1 base for J; bases not matched to a gene: 3. CDR1 KGHDR and CDR2 SFDVKD come from the germline V gene. CDR3 nucleotide sequence: TGTGCCACCAGTGACCAGCGGGAGGGATCCTACGAGCAGTACTTC. The encoded protein is CATSDQREGSYEQYF.

This clonotype was counted a few times. The gene calls are TRBV19 and TRBJ2-5, with 10 bases aligning to TRBD1. V lost 6 bases and J lost 5; bases outside the gene matches: 6. CDR3 length: 14 amino acids. Germline CDR1 LNHDA, CDR2 SQIVND (reference sequence). Written as DNA, the CDR3 is TGTGCCAGTAGGCAGACAGGGGGCGCGGAGACCCAGTACTTC. Protein product: CASRQTGGAETQYF.

This clonotype was counted a few times. The chain recombines TRBV20-1 with TRBJ1-1; D ambiguous. From germline, CDR1 is DFQATT and CDR2 SNEGSKA (reference sequence). The CDR3 runs to 14 residues. Trimming removed 5 bases at V and 3 bases at J, with 16 bases between. CDR3 residues: CSALDLEPDTEAFF. The CDR3, as DNA: TGCAGTGCTCTTGATCTGGAACCGGACACTGAAGCTTTCTTT.

This clonotype was seen a handful of times. The chain couples TRBV12-5 to TRBJ2-5; the match to TRBD2 covers 9 bases. With V trimmed by 1 base and J by 5 bases, 8 bases remained unmatched. The CDR3 is made up of 16 amino acids. In germline, CDR1 is LGHNT, CDR2 FRNRAP. CDR3 amino acids: CASGLGRAGGAETQYF. The CDR3 coding sequence is TGTGCTAGTGGTTTGGGCAGAGCGGGAGGTGCTGAGACCCAGTACTTC.

This clonotype came up many times. The chain is built from TRBV7-2 and TRBJ1-4; D unclear. Trimming left V 1 base short and J 6 bases short, with 12 bases between. The CDR3 spans 15 residues. Germline loops: CDR1 SGHTA, CDR2 FQGNSA. CDR3 protein: CASSLVLGRDEKLFF. The CDR3 DNA reads TGTGCCAGCAGCTTAGTTCTGGGGAGGGATGAAAAACTGTTTTTT.

This chain uses TRBV7-9 with TRBJ1-2; D may be TRBD1 (6 bases). CDR1 is SEHNR and CDR2 is FQNEAQ in the germline V gene (reference sequence). V was pared by 2 bases and J by 1 base, with 17 bases between. This CDR3 contains 17 residues. The CDR3 loop is CASSLTGLSSHNYGYTF. The DNA for the CDR3 is TGTGCCAGCAGCTTAACAGGGCTAAGTTCTCATAACTATGGCTACACCTTC.

The genes are TRBV7-2 and TRBJ2-5, with 11 positions matching TRBD2. The end of the DNA is better explained by TRBJ2-7, so the J call may be wrong. Looked up from germline, CDR1 is SGHTA and CDR2 is FQGNSA. This CDR3 is 15 amino acids long. The CDR3 loop is CASSQLAGASYEQYV. In DNA form, the CDR3 reads TGTGCCAGCAGTCAACTAGCGGGAGCCTCCTACGAGCAGTACGTC.

This clonotype was recorded at least ten times. The J gene is TRBJ2-7, the V gene TRBV18, with D hard to call. CDR1 and CDR2 (germline): KGHSH, LQKENI. The CDR3 covers 13 residues. Trimming removed 0 bases from V and 0 bases from J, with 3 bases in between. CDR3 coding DNA: TGTGCCAGCTCACCACCGGACTCCTACGAGCAGTACTTC. It codes for CASSPPDSYEQYF.

V and J are TRBV7-2 and TRBJ1-2; unclear D gene. The CDR3 runs 13 residues. V was shortened by 1 base and J by 8 bases, with 11 bases between the two germline ends. The V gene's germline CDR1 is SGHTA and CDR2 FQGNSA. DNA of the CDR3: TGTGCCAGCAGCTTAGGAGGGAGTAGCGGCTACACCTTC. Its protein is CASSLGGSSGYTF.

V is TRBV27 and J is TRBJ2-7; tentatively, D is TRBD2 (6 bases). The V gene's germline CDR1 is MNHEY and CDR2 SMNVEV (reference sequence). Trimming removed 7 bases at V and 4 bases at J, with 23 bases between. The CDR3 covers 16 residues. As DNA, the CDR3 is TGTGCCAGCAAGCGACTAGTTGGCTCGACCAATTACGAGCAGTACTTC. Protein product: CASKRLVGSTNYEQYF.

The sample holds a few counts of this clonotype. The chain combines TRBV12-3 or TRBV12-4 with TRBJ2-2; TRBD1 agrees at 8 bases. Trimming took 5 bases from V and 5 from J; bases not matched to a gene: 10. This CDR3 comprises 16 residues. The CDR3 coding sequence is TGTGCCAGCAGTCTCCGACAGGGGCGAGGGACCGGGGAGCTGTTTTTT. Its translation is CASSLRQGRGTGELFF.

This chain uses TRBV29-1 with TRBJ1-2, with TRBD1 identical over 7 bases. CDR1 is SQVTM, CDR2 ANQGSEA, per germline. The CDR3 runs 13 residues. The junction had 6 bases not matched to a gene; V was cut back by 5 bases and J by 3 bases. CDR3 sequence: CSVRQGGDYGYTF. As DNA, the CDR3 is TGCAGCGTTCGACAGGGAGGGGACTATGGCTACACCTTC.

The chain combines TRBV11-2 with TRBJ2-7, with D perhaps assigned TRBD1 or TRBD2 (6 bases each). From germline, CDR1 is SGHAT and CDR2 FQNNGV. V was pared by 6 bases and J by 5 bases, with 23 bases between. The CDR3 runs to 16 residues. The CDR3 DNA reads as TGTGCCAGCAGTACCGAACGGGGGCGGAAGCACCACGAGCAGTACTTC. Translated: CASSTERGRKHHEQYF.

This clonotype has a handful of counts. The chain joins TRBV5-1 to TRBJ1-6; D is unclear. Germline V gives CDR1 SGHRS, CDR2 YFSETQ. The V gene lost 5 bases and the J gene lost 7 bases, with 10 bases spanning the gap. This CDR3 is 13 amino acids long. CDR3 protein: CASRVEENSPLHF. The DNA for the CDR3 is TGCGCCAGCAGGGTTGAAGAAAATTCACCCCTCCACTTT.

This chain joins TRBV28 and TRBJ1-2, with TRBD1 matching 7 bases. CDR1 and CDR2 (germline): MDHEN, SYDVKM. The V and J ends lost 2 bases and 4 bases, in that order; junction bases with no gene match: 7. CDR3 size: 15 residues. The CDR3 nucleotides read TGTGCCAGCAGTTTAGGGGGACAGAAGACCTATGGCTACACCTTC. It translates to CASSLGGQKTYGYTF.

The chain employs TRBV5-1 and TRBJ1-2, with TRBD1 identical over 9 bases. From germline, CDR1 is SGHRS and CDR2 YFSETQ. The CDR3 has 15 residues. V trimming: 6 bases; J trimming: 8 bases; junction bases outside the gene matches: 14. The CDR3 bases are TGCGCCAGCAACCAGACCCCCGGGACAGGGAGAGGCTACACCTTC. Its protein product is CASNQTPGTGRGYTF.

CDR3 sequence: CASSQATGTRETQYF. CDR3 DNA: TGTGCCAGCAGCCAAGCGACAGGGACTAGGGAGACCCAGTACTTC. This rearrangement joins TRBV4-2 to TRBJ2-5, with TRBD2 as a possible D gene (8 bases). Germline values: CDR1 LGHNA, CDR2 YNFKEQ. The length of the CDR3 is 15 residues. The V gene lost 1 base and the J gene lost 5 bases, with 14 bases spanning the gap.

The V call is TRBV2, the J call TRBJ2-1; 11 nucleotides agree with TRBD2. Trimming removed 6 bases from V and 0 bases from J; junction bases left unmatched: 4. Germline V gene sequence: CDR1 SNHLY, CDR2 FYNNEI. The length of the CDR3 is 16 residues. CDR3 amino acids: CASSVAGGPSYNEQFF. DNA of the CDR3: TGTGCCAGCAGCGTAGCGGGAGGGCCCTCCTACAATGAGCAGTTCTTC.

This clonotype was seen a few times. A junction end diverges from the germline sequence, so it may reflect a read error. V gene TRBV12-3 or TRBV12-4 combines with J gene TRBJ1-1; D possibly corresponds to TRBD1 (5 bases). CDR3 length equals 14 residues. CDR3 protein: CAGSRLQDGTEAFF. CDR3 DNA sequence: TGTGCCGGCAGTAGACTACAGGATGGGACTGAAGCTTTCTTT.

The chain carries TRBV7-9 and TRBJ1-4; TRBD1 agrees at 10 bases. Germline V gene lookup returns CDR1 SEHNR and CDR2 FQNEAQ (reference sequence). V dropped 8 bases and J dropped 12; count of bases not matched to a gene: 12. The length of the CDR3 is 14 residues. The CDR3 coding sequence is TGTGCCAGCCTGAACCGGGACAGGGGTTCGGAACTGTTTTTT. Translated: CASLNRDRGSELFF.

In its sample, this clonotype was seen a few times. The J gene is TRBJ2-7, the V gene TRBV14; TRBD1 matches at 8 bases. There are 13 residues in the CDR3. The trim removed 3 bases at V and 6 bases at J, leaving 4 bases unmatched. Germline CDR1 is SGHDN and CDR2 is FVKESK. CDR3 nucleotide sequence: TGTGCCAGCAGCCAGACGACAGGGGTCGAGCAGTACTTC. Translation gives CASSQTTGVEQYF.

The V call is TRBV7-2, the J call TRBJ2-5, with D possibly TRBD2 on 5 matching bases. Germline-derived CDR1 and CDR2 are SGHTA and FQGNSA. V lost 3 bases to trimming and J lost 4 bases, with 15 bases between them. The CDR3 sequence is 15 residues long. CDR3 sequence reads: CASSFNSPEGETQYF. The CDR3 DNA follows: TGTGCCAGCAGCTTTAACTCTCCTGAGGGAGAGACCCAGTACTTC.

The CDR3 sequence: CASRGQGARTEAFF. CDR3 DNA sequence: TGCGCCAGCAGGGGACAGGGGGCTCGCACTGAAGCTTTCTTT. The chain uses TRBV5-1 and TRBJ1-1; the match to TRBD1 covers 12 bases. Germline CDR1 is SGHRS and CDR2 is YFSETQ. V lost 5 bases to trimming and J lost 4 bases; unmatched junction nucleotides: 3. The CDR3 extends over 14 amino acids.

The chain carries TRBV9 and TRBJ2-3, with D unresolved. Germline CDR1 SGDLS, CDR2 YYNGEE. The CDR3 consists of 14 residues. The germline V and J ends were trimmed by 1 base and 1 base, with 7 bases remaining between them. This CDR3 reads CASSVTSGTDTQYF. In nucleotides, the CDR3 is TGTGCCAGCAGCGTAACGAGCGGCACAGATACGCAGTATTTT.

The chain has TRBV6-6 and TRBJ1-1; D is undetermined. The germline CDR1 and CDR2 sequences are MNHNY and SVGAGI (reference sequence). Trimming pared 3 bases from V and 1 base from J, leaving 3 bases between. This CDR3 has 12 residues. The DNA for the CDR3 is TGTGCCAGCAGTTATGAGAACACTGAAGCTTTCTTT. Protein: CASSYENTEAFF.

The gene calls are TRBV7-2 and TRBJ2-7; D is ambiguous. Germline CDR1 reads SGHTA; CDR2 reads FQGNSA. CDR3 length: 13 amino acids. Deletions cut 5 bases from V and 2 bases from J, with 10 bases between. CDR3 protein: CASSPDPPYEQYF. In nucleotides, the CDR3 is TGTGCCAGCAGCCCTGACCCGCCCTACGAGCAGTACTTC.

This clonotype came up a few times. The chain recombines TRBV24-1 with TRBJ2-3; 8 nucleotides agree with TRBD2. The germline CDR1 and CDR2 sequences are KGHDR and SFDVKD. CDR3 length: 16 residues. With 0 bases clipped from V and 1 base from J, the junction kept 2 bases outside the gene matches. DNA of the CDR3: TGTGCCACCAGTGATTTGAGCGGGAGCGGCACAGATACGCAGTATTTT. Amino acid sequence: CATSDLSGSGTDTQYF.

The chain uses TRBV7-3 and TRBJ2-1; 12 bases match TRBD1. CDR3 length: 16 residues. V lost 0 bases and J lost 6; bases outside the gene matches: 3. The germline V gene encodes CDR1 SGHTA and CDR2 FQGTGA. The CDR3 DNA reads as TGTGCCAGCAGCTTAACGGGACAGGGGGCGCTCAATGAGCAGTTCTTC. Amino acids: CASSLTGQGALNEQFF.

This clonotype was counted ten times or more. The gene calls are TRBV28 and TRBJ2-1, with 8 bases identical to TRBD2. CDR3 length: 13 residues. The V and J ends lost 2 bases and 10 bases, in that order; junction bases with no gene match: 4. The germline V gene encodes CDR1 MDHEN and CDR2 SYDVKM. The DNA of the CDR3 is TGTGCCAGCAGTTTAGGACTAGCCGGGGAGCAGTTCTTC. Its protein product is CASSLGLAGEQFF.

The V and J genes are TRBV7-9 and TRBJ1-3; D gene uncertain. Germline V CDR1 and CDR2: SEHNR, FQNEAQ (reference sequence). V lost 5 bases and J lost 3, with 11 bases in between. The CDR3 is made up of 14 amino acids. The CDR3 sequence: CASSPNGFGNTIYF. CDR3 sequence (DNA): TGTGCCAGCAGCCCCAATGGGTTTGGAAACACCATATATTTT. The complete variable domain, with remaining parts taken from reference TRBV7-9 and TRBJ1-3, reads DTGVSQNPRHKITKRGQNVTFRCDPISEHNRLYWYRQTLGQGPEFLTYFQNEAQLEKSRLLSDRFSAERPKGSFSTLEIQRTEQGDSAMYLCASSPNGFGNTIYFGEGSWLTVV.